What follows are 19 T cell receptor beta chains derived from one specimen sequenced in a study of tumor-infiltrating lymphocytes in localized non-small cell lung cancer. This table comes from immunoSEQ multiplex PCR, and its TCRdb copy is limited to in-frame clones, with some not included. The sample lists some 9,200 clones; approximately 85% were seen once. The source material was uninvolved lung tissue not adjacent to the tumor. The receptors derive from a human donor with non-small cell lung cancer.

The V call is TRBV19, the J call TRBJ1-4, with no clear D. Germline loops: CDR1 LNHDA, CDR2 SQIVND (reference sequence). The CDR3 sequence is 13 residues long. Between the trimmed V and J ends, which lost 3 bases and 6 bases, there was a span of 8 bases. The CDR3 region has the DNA TGTGCCAGTAGTATTAACAGTGATGAAAAACTGTTTTTT. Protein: CASSINSDEKLFF.

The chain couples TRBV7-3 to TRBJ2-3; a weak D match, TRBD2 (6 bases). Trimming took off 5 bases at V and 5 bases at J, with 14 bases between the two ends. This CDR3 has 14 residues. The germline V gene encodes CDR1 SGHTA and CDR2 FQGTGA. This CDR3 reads CASSALSSGDTQYF. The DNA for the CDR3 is TGTGCCAGCAGCGCCCTTAGTAGCGGAGATACGCAGTATTTT.

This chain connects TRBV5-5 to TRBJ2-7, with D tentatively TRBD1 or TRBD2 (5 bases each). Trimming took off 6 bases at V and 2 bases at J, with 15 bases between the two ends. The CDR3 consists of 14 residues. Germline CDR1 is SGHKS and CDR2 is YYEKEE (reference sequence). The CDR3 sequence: CASTSWDVPYEQYF. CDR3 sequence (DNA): TGTGCCAGCACCTCCTGGGACGTCCCCTACGAGCAGTACTTC. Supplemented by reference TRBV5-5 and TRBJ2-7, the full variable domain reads DAGVTQSPTHLIKTRGQQVTLRCSPISGHKSVSWYQQVLGQGPQFIFQYYEKEERGRGNFPDRFSARQFPNYSSELNVNALLLGDSALYLCASTSWDVPYEQYFGPGTRLTVT.

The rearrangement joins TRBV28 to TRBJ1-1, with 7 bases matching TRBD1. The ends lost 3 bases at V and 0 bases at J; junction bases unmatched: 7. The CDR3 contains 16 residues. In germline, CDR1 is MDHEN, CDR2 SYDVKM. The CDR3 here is CASSLTGSRMNTEAFF. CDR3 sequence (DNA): TGTGCCAGCAGTTTGACAGGGAGCAGGATGAACACTGAAGCTTTCTTT. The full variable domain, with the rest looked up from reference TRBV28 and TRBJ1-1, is DVKVTQSSRYLVKRTGEKVFLECVQDMDHENMFWYRQDPGLGLRLIYFSYDVKMKEKGDIPEGYSVSREKKERFSLILESASTNQTSMYLCASSLTGSRMNTEAFFGQGTRLTVV.

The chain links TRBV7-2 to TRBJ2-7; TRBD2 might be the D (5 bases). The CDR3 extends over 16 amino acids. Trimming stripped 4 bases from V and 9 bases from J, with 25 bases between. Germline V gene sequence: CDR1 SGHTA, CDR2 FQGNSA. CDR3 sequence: CASSYTSGIGGVAQYF. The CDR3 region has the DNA TGTGCCAGCAGCTACACGTCCGGGATTGGAGGTGTAGCGCAGTACTTC.

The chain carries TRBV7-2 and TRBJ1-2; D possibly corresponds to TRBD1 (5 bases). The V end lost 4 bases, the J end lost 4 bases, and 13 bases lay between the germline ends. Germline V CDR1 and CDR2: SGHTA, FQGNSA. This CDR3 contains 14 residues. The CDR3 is CASSSGGGSYGYTF. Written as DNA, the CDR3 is TGTGCCAGCAGCTCGGGGGGGGGAAGCTATGGCTACACCTTC.

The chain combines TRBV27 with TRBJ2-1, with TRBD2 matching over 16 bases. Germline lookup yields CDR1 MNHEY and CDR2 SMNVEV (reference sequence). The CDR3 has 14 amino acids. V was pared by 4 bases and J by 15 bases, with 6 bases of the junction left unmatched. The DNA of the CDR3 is TGTGCCAGCAGTTCGGGACTAGCGGGAGGGCCGGCGTTCTTC. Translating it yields CASSSGLAGGPAFF.

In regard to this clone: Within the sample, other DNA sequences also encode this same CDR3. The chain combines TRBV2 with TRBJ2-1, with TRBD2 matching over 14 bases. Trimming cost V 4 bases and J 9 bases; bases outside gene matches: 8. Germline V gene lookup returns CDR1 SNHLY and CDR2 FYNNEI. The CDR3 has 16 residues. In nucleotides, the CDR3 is TGTGCCAGCAGTGGATCCGGGACTAGCGGGAGTAGTGAGCAGTTCTTC. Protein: CASSGSGTSGSSEQFF. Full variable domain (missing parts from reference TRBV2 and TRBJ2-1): EPEVTQTPSHQVTQMGQEVILRCVPISNHLYFYWYRQILGQKVEFLVSFYNNEISEKSEIFDDQFSVERPDGSNFTLKIRSTKLEDSAMYFCASSGSGTSGSSEQFFGPGTRLTVL.

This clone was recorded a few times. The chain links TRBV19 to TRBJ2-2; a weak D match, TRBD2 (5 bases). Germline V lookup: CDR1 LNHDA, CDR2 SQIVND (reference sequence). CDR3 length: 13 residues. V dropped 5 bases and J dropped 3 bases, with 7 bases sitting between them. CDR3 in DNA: TGTGCCAGTAGTCTGGACTACACCGGGGAGCTGTTTTTT. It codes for CASSLDYTGELFF.

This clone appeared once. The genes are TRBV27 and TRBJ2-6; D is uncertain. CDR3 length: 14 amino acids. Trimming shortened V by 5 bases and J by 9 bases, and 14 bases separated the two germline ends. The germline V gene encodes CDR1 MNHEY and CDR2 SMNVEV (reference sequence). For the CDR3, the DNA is TGTGCCAGCAGTCAGTTATCAGCGAACAACGTCCTGACTTTC. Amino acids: CASSQLSANNVLTF. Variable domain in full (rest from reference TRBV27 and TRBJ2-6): EAQVTQNPRYLITVTGKKLTVTCSQNMNHEYMSWYRQDPGLGLRQIYYSMNVEVTDKGDVPEGYKVSRKEKRNFPLILESPSPNQTSLYFCASSQLSANNVLTFGAGSRLTVL.

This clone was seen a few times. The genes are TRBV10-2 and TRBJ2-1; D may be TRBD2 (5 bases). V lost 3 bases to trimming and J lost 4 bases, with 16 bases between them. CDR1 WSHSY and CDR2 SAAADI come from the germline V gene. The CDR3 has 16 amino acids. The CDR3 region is CASSDGVVGVYNEQFF. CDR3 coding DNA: TGCGCCAGCAGTGATGGAGTGGTGGGAGTTTACAATGAGCAGTTCTTC.

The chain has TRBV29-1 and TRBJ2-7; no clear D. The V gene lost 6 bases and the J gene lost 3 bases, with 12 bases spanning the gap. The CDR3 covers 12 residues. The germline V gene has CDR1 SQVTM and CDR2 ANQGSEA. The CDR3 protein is CSVSGRYYEQYF. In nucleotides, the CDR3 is TGCAGCGTGTCTGGCAGGTACTACGAGCAGTACTTC.

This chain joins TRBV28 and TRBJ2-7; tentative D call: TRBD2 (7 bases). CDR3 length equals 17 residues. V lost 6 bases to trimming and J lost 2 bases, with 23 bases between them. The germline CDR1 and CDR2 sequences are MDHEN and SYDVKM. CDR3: CASRGGGSSLRAYEQYF. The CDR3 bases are TGTGCCAGCAGGGGAGGGGGTAGTAGCCTTCGGGCCTACGAGCAGTACTTC. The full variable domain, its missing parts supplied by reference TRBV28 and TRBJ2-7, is DVKVTQSSRYLVKRTGEKVFLECVQDMDHENMFWYRQDPGLGLRLIYFSYDVKMKEKGDIPEGYSVSREKKERFSLILESASTNQTSMYLCASRGGGSSLRAYEQYFGPGTRLTVT.

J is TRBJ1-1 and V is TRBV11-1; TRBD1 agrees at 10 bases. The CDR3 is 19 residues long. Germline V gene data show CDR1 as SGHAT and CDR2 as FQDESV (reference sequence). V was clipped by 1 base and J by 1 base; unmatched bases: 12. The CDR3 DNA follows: TGTGCCAGCAGCTTAGGGGACAGGGGCGCCGGCGGGGGGAACACTGAAGCTTTCTTT. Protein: CASSLGDRGAGGGNTEAFF.

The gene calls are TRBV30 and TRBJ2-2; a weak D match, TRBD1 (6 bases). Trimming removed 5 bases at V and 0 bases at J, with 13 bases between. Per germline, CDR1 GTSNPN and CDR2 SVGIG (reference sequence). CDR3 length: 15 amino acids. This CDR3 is CAWASGGANTGELFF. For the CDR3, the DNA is TGTGCCTGGGCCTCTGGGGGCGCGAACACCGGGGAGCTGTTTTTT.

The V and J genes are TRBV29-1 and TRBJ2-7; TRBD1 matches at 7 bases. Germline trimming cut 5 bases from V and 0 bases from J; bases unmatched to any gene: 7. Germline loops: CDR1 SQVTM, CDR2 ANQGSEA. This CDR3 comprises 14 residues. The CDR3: CSVRTGATSYEQYF. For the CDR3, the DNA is TGCAGCGTTAGGACAGGCGCTACCTCCTACGAGCAGTACTTC.

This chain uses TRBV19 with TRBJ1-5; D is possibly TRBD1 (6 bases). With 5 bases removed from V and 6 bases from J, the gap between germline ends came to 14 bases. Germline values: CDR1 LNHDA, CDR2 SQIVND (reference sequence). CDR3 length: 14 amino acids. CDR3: CASSLTGSGQPQHF. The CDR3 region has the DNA TGTGCCAGTAGTCTCACAGGGTCCGGTCAGCCCCAGCATTTT. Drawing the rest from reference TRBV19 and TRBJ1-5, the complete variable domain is DGGITQSPKYLFRKEGQNVTLSCEQNLNHDAMYWYRQDPGQGLRLIYYSQIVNDFQKGDIAEGYSVSREKKESFPLTVTSAQKNPTAFYLCASSLTGSGQPQHFGDGTRLSIL.

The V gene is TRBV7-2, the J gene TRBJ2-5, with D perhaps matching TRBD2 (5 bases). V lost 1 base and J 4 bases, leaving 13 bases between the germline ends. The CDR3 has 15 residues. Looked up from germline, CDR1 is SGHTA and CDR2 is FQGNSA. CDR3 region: CASSLGWARGETQYF. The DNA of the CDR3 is TGTGCCAGCAGCTTAGGATGGGCTCGGGGAGAGACCCAGTACTTC.

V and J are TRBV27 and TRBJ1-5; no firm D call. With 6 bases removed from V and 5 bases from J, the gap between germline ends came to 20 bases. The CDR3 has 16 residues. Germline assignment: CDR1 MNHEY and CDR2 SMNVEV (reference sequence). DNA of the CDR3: TGTGCCAGCAGGCCAATTGTAGGCCAGAGGGATCAGCCCCAGCATTTT. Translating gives CASRPIVGQRDQPQHF.